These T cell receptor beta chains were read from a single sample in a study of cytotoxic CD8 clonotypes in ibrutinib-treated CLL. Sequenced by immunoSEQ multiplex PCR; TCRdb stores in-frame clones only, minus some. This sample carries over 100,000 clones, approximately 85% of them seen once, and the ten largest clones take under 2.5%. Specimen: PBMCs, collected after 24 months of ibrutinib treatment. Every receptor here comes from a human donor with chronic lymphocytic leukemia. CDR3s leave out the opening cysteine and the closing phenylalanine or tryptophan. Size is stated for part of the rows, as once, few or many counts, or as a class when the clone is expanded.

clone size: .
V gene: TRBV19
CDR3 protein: ASSSPGTSTYEQY

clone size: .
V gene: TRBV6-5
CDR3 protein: ASTTSGGDTDTQY

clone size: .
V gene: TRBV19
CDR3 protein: ASTVGTVGYEQY

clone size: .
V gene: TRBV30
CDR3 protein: AWSRRVSGNIQY

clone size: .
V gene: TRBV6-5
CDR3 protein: ASGRLNSEQF

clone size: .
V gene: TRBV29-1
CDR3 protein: SADRGYPEAF

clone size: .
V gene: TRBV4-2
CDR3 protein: ASSQDKQGRSTEAF

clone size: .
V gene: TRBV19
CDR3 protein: ASAQGASGVNEQF

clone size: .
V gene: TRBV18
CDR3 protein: ASSPNDNEQF

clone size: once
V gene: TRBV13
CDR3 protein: ASRRQEYLQETQY

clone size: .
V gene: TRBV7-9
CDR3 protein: ASSLGDNANEKLF

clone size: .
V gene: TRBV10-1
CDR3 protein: ASSGRSSYEQY

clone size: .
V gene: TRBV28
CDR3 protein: ASTAVYRPGANVLT

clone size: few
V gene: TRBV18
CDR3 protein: ASSQLGIANGYT

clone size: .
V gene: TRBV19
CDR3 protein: ASSISSAGREQF

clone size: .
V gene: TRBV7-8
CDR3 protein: ASSLTGDLYGYT

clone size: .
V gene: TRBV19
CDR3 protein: ASSISPNTEAF

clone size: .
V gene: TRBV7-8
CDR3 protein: ASSLGVGREAF

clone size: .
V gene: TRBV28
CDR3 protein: ASSFQLQTLSYEQY

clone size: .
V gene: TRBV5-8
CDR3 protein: ASSWGPGQGYEQY

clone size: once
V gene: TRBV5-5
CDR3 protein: ASSYPQGQRELAKNIQY

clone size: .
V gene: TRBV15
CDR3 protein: ATSRDTWTSGPYNEQF